The clone carrying this TCR beta chain was counted only a few times. Its specificity is unknown. Germline V gives CDR1 SGHKS, CDR2 YYEKEE (reference sequence). This CDR3 region has 15 residues. V lost 4 bases, J lost 8 bases, and 16 bases lay in between. TRB rearrangements spanning V, D and J were amplified using mixed TRB-A/B primers. One entry per CDR3 protein results from TCRdb running MiXCR on the multiplex PCR reads. The table records 7,000 to 9,500 distinct CDR3 sequences, 25% to 40% of them present only once. This specimen comes from a study of T cell repertoires in aging, cancer and after chemotherapy. Overall study: Repeat sampling of healthy donors over several months to years showed clear clonal overlap. Millions of TCR reads made up the full dataset. General observations from the study: Median generation probability rose over the chemotherapy interval in each cancer cohort, suggesting rebound thymic output.

Peripheral blood genomic DNA, not sorted cells or RNA, was the template. The clonotype was recovered from a human donor in good health. Input material: blood. The chain is built from TRBV5-5 and TRBJ1-6, with D perhaps matching TRBD1 (6 bases). The CDR3 here is CASSQGNRVDSPLHF. The CDR3 coding sequence is TGTGCCAGCAGCCAAGGTAACAGGGTTGATTCACCCCTCCACTTT.